This TCR beta chain stems from a study of shared clonotypes between healthy human individuals. The assay was carried out at the deep level. Original processing notes: In the immunoSEQ data, sequences were junction-only and lacked quality scores, so filtering differed. Repertoires were generated with immunoSEQ multiplex PCR, while TCRdb's copy carries only in-frame clones and drops some. From that table come the V and J calls and clone size; the DNA was used to work out D and trimming. The sample carries around 610,000 clones, roughly 96% recorded once. The CDR3 is 14 amino acids. CDR1 and CDR2 from the germline V gene are MDHEN and SYDVKM. V lost 6 bases and J lost 4, with 15 bases in between. Selected positively for CCR7 and CD45RO-negative, naive CD8 cells excluded terminally differentiated effector memory CD45RA+ cells.

This TCR derives from a woman between 25 and 40 years old in good health. The sequencing input was naive CD8+ T cells sorted from blood. The V and J genes are TRBV28 and TRBJ2-5; weak D call: TRBD2 (5 bases). CDR3 protein: CASSAEETTETQYF. As DNA, the CDR3 is TGTGCCAGCAGCGCGGAGGAAACCACAGAGACCCAGTACTTC.